The TCR beta chain under discussion was sequenced for a study of persistence of HIV-infected CD4 T cells. Study-level points and caveats: TCRbeta richness was lower in CMV- and Gag-responding cells than in anti-CD3/anti-CD28-responding cells.

The CDR3 totals 17 residues. Germline lookup yields CDR1 MNHNS and CDR2 SASEGT. The V end was cut by 2 bases, the J end by 0 bases, with 11 bases between. The immunoSEQ assay was version 4, run in survey mode. Assay: immunoSEQ multiplex PCR; the TCRdb copy retains only in-frame clones and omits some. The sample consists of tens of thousands of clones, roughly 75% of them appearing once. An overlapping HIV-1 Gag peptide pool stimulated these cells at about 0.9 ug/peptide/mL. CD40L/CD69 double-negative CD45RO-high memory CD4+ T cells were collected. Stimulated PBMCs had first been depleted of CD8+ T cells. This clone was recorded once. Its target is unknown.

Sequencing was performed on CD4+ T cells sorted from PBMCs after approximately 20-hour stimulation, taken from a patient who received antiretroviral therapy. The receptor comes from an adult man with HIV who was CMV-seropositive. The V call is TRBV6-1, the J call TRBJ1-6, with D tentatively TRBD1 (6 bases). CDR3 amino acids: CASSEWGQSSYNSPLHF. As DNA, the CDR3 is TGTGCCAGCAGTGAATGGGGGCAGAGCTCCTATAATTCACCCCTCCACTTT.